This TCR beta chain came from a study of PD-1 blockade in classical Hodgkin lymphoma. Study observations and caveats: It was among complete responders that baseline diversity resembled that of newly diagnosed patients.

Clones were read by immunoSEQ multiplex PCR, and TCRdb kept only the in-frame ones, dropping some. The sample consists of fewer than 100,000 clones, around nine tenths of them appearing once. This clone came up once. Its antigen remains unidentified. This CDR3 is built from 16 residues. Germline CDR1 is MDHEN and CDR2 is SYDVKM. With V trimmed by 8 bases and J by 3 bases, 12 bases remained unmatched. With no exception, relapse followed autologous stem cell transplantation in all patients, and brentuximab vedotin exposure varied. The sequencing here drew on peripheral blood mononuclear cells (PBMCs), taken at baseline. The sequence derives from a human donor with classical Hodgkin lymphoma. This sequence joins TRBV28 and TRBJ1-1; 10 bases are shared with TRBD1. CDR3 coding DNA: TGTGCCAGCGTAGGTGACAGGGGGCGCATGGACACTGAAGCTTTCTTT. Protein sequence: CASVGDRGRMDTEAFF.